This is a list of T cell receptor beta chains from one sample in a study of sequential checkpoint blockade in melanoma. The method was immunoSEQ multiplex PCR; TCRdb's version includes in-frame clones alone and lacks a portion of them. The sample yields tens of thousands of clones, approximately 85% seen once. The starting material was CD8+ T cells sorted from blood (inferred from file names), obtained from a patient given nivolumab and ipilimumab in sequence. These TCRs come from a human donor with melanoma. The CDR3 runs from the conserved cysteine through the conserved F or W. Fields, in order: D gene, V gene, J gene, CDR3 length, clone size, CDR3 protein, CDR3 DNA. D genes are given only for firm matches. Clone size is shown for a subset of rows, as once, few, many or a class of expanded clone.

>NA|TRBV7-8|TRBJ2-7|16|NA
CASSLVYSDYSYEQYF
TGTGCCAGCAGCTTAGTCTACAGTGATTACTCCTACGAGCAGTACTTC
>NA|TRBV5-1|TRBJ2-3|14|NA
CASSLAGGTDTQYF
TGCGCCAGCAGCTTGGCAGGGGGCACAGATACGCAGTATTTT
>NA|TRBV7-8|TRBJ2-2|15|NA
CASSLDFWGSGERFF
TGTGCCAGCAGCTTAGATTTCTGGGGTTCCGGGGAGCGGTTTTTT
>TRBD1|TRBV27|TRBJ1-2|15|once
CASSSQGAGEVGYTF
TGTGCCAGCAGTTCGCAGGGGGCTGGGGAGGTTGGCTACACCTTC
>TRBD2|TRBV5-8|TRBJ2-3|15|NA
CASLLLADSTDTQYF
TGTGCCAGCCTCCTTCTAGCGGATAGCACAGATACGCAGTATTTT
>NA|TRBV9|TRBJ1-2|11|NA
CASQGGGDYTF
TGTGCCAGCCAAGGGGGGGGTGACTACACCTTC
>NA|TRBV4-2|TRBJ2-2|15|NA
CASSSYRVNTGELFF
TGTGCCAGCAGCAGCTACAGGGTCAACACCGGGGAGCTGTTTTTT
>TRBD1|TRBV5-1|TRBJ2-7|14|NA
CASSNGQGAQEQYF
TGCGCCAGCAGTAATGGACAGGGGGCTCAGGAGCAGTACTTC
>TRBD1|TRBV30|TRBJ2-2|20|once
CAWRIPRDRVLPANTGELFF
TGTGCCTGGAGGATCCCCCGGGACAGGGTTCTCCCGGCGAACACCGGGGAGCTGTTTTTT
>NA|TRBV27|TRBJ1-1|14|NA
CASSSSEAPTEAFF
TGTGCCAGCAGTTCGTCCGAGGCCCCCACTGAAGCTTTCTTT
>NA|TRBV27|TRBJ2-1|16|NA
CASSLSLVNGGNEQFF
TGTGCCAGCAGTTTATCGTTAGTGAATGGGGGGAATGAGCAGTTCTTC
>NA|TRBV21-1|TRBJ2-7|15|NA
CASSKRDRGPYEQYF
TGTGCCAGCAGCAAACGAGACAGGGGGCCCTACGAGCAGTACTTC
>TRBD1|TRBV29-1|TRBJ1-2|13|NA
CSVFTDRDYGYTF
TGCAGCGTTTTCACCGACAGGGACTATGGCTACACCTTC
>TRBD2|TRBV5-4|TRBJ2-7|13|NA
CASRWDYSYEQYF
TGTGCCAGCAGATGGGACTACTCATACGAGCAGTACTTC
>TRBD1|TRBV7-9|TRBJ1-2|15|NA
CASSSGTGVNYGYTF
TGTGCCAGCAGTTCCGGGACAGGGGTTAACTATGGCTACACCTTC
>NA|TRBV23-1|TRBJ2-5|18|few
CAGPTVRDGGQTQETQYF
TGCGCCGGACCCACCGTAAGGGACGGGGGACAGACCCAAGAGACCCAGTACTTC
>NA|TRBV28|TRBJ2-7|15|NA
CASKMRGLGYYEQYF
TGTGCCAGCAAAATGCGGGGTCTAGGCTACTACGAGCAGTACTTC
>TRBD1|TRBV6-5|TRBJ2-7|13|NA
CASTITGGDEQYF
TGTGCCAGCACCATAACAGGGGGCGACGAGCAGTACTTC
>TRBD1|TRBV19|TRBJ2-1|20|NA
CASSPNSRYDREGPYNEQFF
TGTGCCAGTAGTCCCAACTCTCGGTATGACAGGGAAGGCCCCTACAATGAGCAGTTCTTC
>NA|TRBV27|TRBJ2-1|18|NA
CASRWRLEVGVGYNEQFF
TGTGCCAGCAGGTGGAGACTAGAGGTAGGGGTGGGATACAATGAGCAGTTCTTC
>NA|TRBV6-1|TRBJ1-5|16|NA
CASSEVGGMVTQPQHF
TGTGCCAGCAGTGAAGTGGGCGGGATGGTAACTCAGCCCCAGCATTTT
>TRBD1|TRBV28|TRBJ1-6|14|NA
CASSSGQGNSPLHF
TGTGCCAGCTCCTCGGGACAGGGGAATTCACCCCTCCACTTT
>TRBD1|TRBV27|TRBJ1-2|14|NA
CASSSLDRDYGYTF
TGTGCCAGCAGCTCCCTCGACAGGGACTATGGCTACACCTTC
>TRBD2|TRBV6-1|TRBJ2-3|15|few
CASSEAAGGPDTQYF
TGTGCCAGCAGTGAAGCAGCGGGAGGGCCAGATACGCAGTATTTT
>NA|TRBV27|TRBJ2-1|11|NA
CASGRIHEQFF
TGTGCCAGCGGCCGAATTCATGAGCAGTTCTTC
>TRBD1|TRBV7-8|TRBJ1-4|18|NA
CASSLDDRGLSTNEKLFF
TGTGCCAGCAGCTTAGACGACAGGGGGCTATCAACTAATGAAAAACTGTTTTTT
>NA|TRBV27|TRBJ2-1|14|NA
CAVPGTPPHNEQFF
TGTGCCGTCCCCGGGACTCCCCCTCACAATGAGCAGTTCTTC
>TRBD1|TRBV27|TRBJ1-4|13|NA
CASSPTGEAKLFF
TGTGCCAGCAGCCCCACAGGGGAGGCAAAACTGTTTTTT
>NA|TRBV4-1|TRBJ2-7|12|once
CASSQDRDEQYF
TGCGCCAGCAGCCAAGATCGGGACGAGCAGTACTTC
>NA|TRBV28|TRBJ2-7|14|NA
CASTADRLPYEQYF
TGTGCCAGCACCGCAGACAGGTTACCCTACGAGCAGTACTTC
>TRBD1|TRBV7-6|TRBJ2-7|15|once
CASSPTPGQAYEQYF
TGTGCCAGCAGCCCGACCCCGGGACAGGCCTACGAGCAGTACTTC
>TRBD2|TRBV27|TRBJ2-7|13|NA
CASGVAGAGEQYF
TGTGCCAGCGGAGTAGCGGGAGCCGGCGAGCAGTACTTC
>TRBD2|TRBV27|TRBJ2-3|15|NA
CASSRRPTSADTQYF
TGTGCCAGCAGTCGACGGCCGACTAGCGCAGATACGCAGTATTTT
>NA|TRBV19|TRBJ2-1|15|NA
CASSIVGSRFDEQFF
TGTGCCAGTAGTATTGTCGGGAGCAGGTTCGATGAGCAGTTCTTC
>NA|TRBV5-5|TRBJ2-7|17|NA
CASSLGGLAAPTYEQYF
TGTGCCAGCAGCTTGGGGGGGCTAGCGGCCCCCACCTACGAGCAGTACTTC
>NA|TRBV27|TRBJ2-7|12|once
CASSSTAYEQYF
TGTGCCAGCAGTAGTACAGCCTACGAGCAGTACTTC
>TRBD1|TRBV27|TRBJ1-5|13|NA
CASSTGGDQPQHF
TGTGCCAGCAGTACAGGGGGCGATCAGCCCCAGCATTTT
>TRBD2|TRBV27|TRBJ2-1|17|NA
CASSLRLGGGERNEQFF
TGTGCCAGCAGTTTACGATTAGGCGGGGGGGAGAGGAATGAGCAGTTCTTC
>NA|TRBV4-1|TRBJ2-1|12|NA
CASSQTGDEQFF
TGCGCCAGCAGCCAGACCGGGGATGAGCAGTTCTTC
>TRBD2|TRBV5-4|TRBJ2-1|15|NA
CASSTSGLAGAEQFF
TGTGCCAGCAGCACCTCGGGACTAGCGGGAGCCGAGCAGTTCTTC
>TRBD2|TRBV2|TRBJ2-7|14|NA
CASSVPSGPYEQYF
TGTGCCAGCAGTGTCCCTAGCGGCCCCTACGAGCAGTACTTC
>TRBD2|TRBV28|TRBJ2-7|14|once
CASTSGGGPYEQYF
TGTGCCAGCACATCGGGGGGGGGCCCCTACGAGCAGTACTTC